This T cell receptor (beta chain) originates from a study of CD8 T cells in ankylosing spondylitis. Study-level results: Significant enrichment of disease-linked clones was reported in matched ankylosing spondylitis synovial fluid. One TCR beta motif, made up of fewer than 10 highly homologous variants, appeared characteristic of ankylosing spondylitis blood.

V was shortened by 0 bases and J by 8 bases, with 12 bases between the two germline ends. The germline V gene has CDR1 SGHDT and CDR2 YYEEEE. The CDR3 is 14 residues long. The authors made TCR beta libraries by quantitative 5'-RACE with molecular barcodes. MiXCR was run by TCRdb on the 5' RACE reads, yielding one entry per CDR3 protein. The sample carries under 950,000 distinct CDR3 sequences, under 20% recorded once. This clonotype was detected only a few times. What it recognizes is unknown. The V call is TRBV5-6, the J call TRBJ2-1; D may be TRBD1 or TRBD2 (6 bases each). Sequencing used blood, either unsorted or a sorted T cell fraction (not recorded which). This clonotype was sampled from a male donor with ankylosing spondylitis. Written as DNA, the CDR3 is TGTGCCAGCAGCTTGGCCGGGGGCGGAGATGAGCAGTTCTTC. This gives the protein CASSLAGGGDEQFF.